What follows are 22 T cell receptor beta chains derived from one specimen sequenced in a study of blood T cells in healthy people across ages. A sample-barcoded 5' primer and a J-beta primer mix were used in a second PCR of about 7 to 12 cycles. TCRdb reprocessed the 5' RACE reads with MiXCR, giving one entry per CDR3 protein. The table records 650,000 to 950,000 distinct CDR3 sequences, about 42% of them present only once. Sequencing was performed on blood. These receptors were obtained from a man aged 55 to 70 in good health.

The rearrangement links TRBV3-1 to TRBJ2-7, with 8 bases matching TRBD1. The CDR3 has 15 residues. The V gene's germline CDR1 is LGHDT and CDR2 YNNKEL (reference sequence). V was clipped by 0 bases and J by 6 bases; unmatched bases: 7. The CDR3 loop is CASSQDPQGASEQYF. CDR3 in DNA: TGTGCCAGCAGCCAAGATCCCCAGGGGGCGAGCGAGCAGTACTTC.

This chain links TRBV7-6 with TRBJ1-1, with D hard to call. There are 13 residues in the CDR3. Trimming pared 2 bases from V and 7 bases from J, leaving 11 bases between. The germline V gene has CDR1 SGHVS and CDR2 FNYEAQ. The CDR3, as DNA: TGTGCCAGCAGCTTATATTTCGAGGGTGAAGCTTTCTTT. Translating it yields CASSLYFEGEAFF.

This clonotype was seen more than once but under ten times. The chain has TRBV7-9 and TRBJ2-1; D uncertain. With 7 bases removed from V and 1 base from J, the gap between germline ends came to 11 bases. The CDR3 is 14 residues long. Germline-derived CDR1 and CDR2 are SEHNR and FQNEAQ (reference sequence). The DNA for the CDR3 is TGTGCCAGCACCCCGGACGGATCCTACAATGAGCAGTTCTTC. Its translation: CASTPDGSYNEQFF.

The J gene is TRBJ1-5, the V gene TRBV20-1, with 10 bases identical to TRBD1. Germline CDR1 and CDR2: DFQATT and SNEGSKA (reference sequence). The CDR3 consists of 17 residues. The trim removed 5 bases at V and 6 bases at J, leaving 16 bases unmatched. CDR3 sequence (DNA): TGCAGTGCTGCCCGGGCGTGGGGACAGGGGCAGGGTCAGCCCCAGCATTTT. Protein sequence: CSAARAWGQGQGQPQHF.

The table lists this clonotype with a few counts. V is TRBV5-1 and J is TRBJ2-5, with TRBD1 identical over 11 bases. The CDR3 runs to 17 residues. Germline values: CDR1 SGHRS, CDR2 YFSETQ. Losses at the gene ends were 4 bases for V and 2 bases for J; bases not matched to a gene: 10. CDR3 residues: CASSLGTGGPPQETQYF. CDR3 sequence (DNA): TGCGCCAGCAGCCTCGGGACAGGGGGTCCCCCACAAGAGACCCAGTACTTC.

This clonotype was seen a few times. This chain joins TRBV12-3 or TRBV12-4 and TRBJ2-5; D is possibly TRBD2 (5 bases). V lost 1 base to trimming and J lost 8 bases, with 14 bases between them. This CDR3 region has 14 residues. Here the CDR3 DNA reads TGTGCCAGCAGTTTAGACGGGGTCAAGAGAACCCAGTACTTC. This translates into CASSLDGVKRTQYF.

J is TRBJ1-2 and V is TRBV4-3; possibly TRBD1 for D (5 bases). Germline assignment: CDR1 LGHNA and CDR2 YSLEER. V lost 0 bases, J lost 6 bases, and 11 bases lay in between. The CDR3 consists of 14 residues. CDR3 residues: CASSQDRGSDGYTF. The CDR3 DNA sequence: TGCGCCAGCAGCCAAGATCGGGGGAGTGATGGCTACACCTTC.

The chain links TRBV7-2 to TRBJ2-1, with 9 bases matching TRBD2. The CDR3 has 17 amino acids. With V trimmed by 0 bases and J by 3 bases, 6 bases remained unmatched. Per germline, CDR1 SGHTA and CDR2 FQGNSA. Here the CDR3 DNA reads TGTGCCAGCAGCTTAGCGCGGGGCGGGGGGGACTACAATGAGCAGTTCTTC. This codes for CASSLARGGGDYNEQFF.

The chain has TRBV5-1 and TRBJ2-7; a weak D match, TRBD1 (5 bases). The CDR3 consists of 14 residues. V dropped 1 base and J dropped 1 base, with 9 bases sitting between them. Germline V lookup: CDR1 SGHRS, CDR2 YFSETQ. In DNA form, the CDR3 reads TGCGCCAGCAGCTTGTTAGGGGCATCCTACGAGCAGTACTTC. This gives the protein CASSLLGASYEQYF.

The table lists this clonotype with a few counts. In DNA, the CDR3 is TGCGCCAGCAGCCAATTAACTGCTAGCGGGTTTATCGAGCAGTACTTC. As protein: CASSQLTASGFIEQYF. The V and J genes are TRBV4-1 and TRBJ2-7, with TRBD2 identical over 8 bases. The CDR3 length is 16 residues. The V gene's germline CDR1 is MGHRA and CDR2 YSYEKL. Trimming removed 2 bases from V and 6 bases from J; junction bases left unmatched: 12.

The V gene is TRBV2, the J gene TRBJ2-7; 7 bases map to TRBD2. The CDR3 has 13 amino acids. J gave up 3 bases and V 8 bases, and 7 bases lay outside the gene matches. CDR1 is SNHLY, CDR2 FYNNEI, per germline. This CDR3 reads CASQIGEGYEQYF. CDR3 DNA: TGTGCCAGCCAGATAGGGGAGGGCTACGAGCAGTACTTC.

The V gene is TRBV27, the J gene TRBJ2-2, with D possibly being TRBD2 (7 bases). Germline V CDR1 and CDR2: MNHEY, SMNVEV (reference sequence). Trimming stripped 10 bases from V and 3 bases from J, with 21 bases between. CDR3 size: 16 residues. CDR3 in amino acids: CATTQGGAGYTGELFF. The CDR3, as DNA: TGTGCCACCACTCAAGGGGGGGCAGGATACACCGGGGAGCTGTTTTTT.

The V gene is TRBV18, the J gene TRBJ1-2; D call uncertain. The V gene lost 3 bases and the J gene lost 3 bases, with 17 bases spanning the gap. The CDR3 contains 16 residues. Germline assignment: CDR1 KGHSH and CDR2 LQKENI. The DNA for the CDR3 is TGTGCCAGCTCACCTAATCTTGGGGTTATGGACTATGGCTACACCTTC. Encoded protein: CASSPNLGVMDYGYTF.

CDR3 DNA sequence: TGTGCCAGCAGACCGACAGGGATCGACACTGAAGCTTTCTTT. Its translation is CASRPTGIDTEAFF. The gene calls are TRBV2 and TRBJ1-1, with 7 nucleotides matching TRBD1. The trim removed 6 bases at V and 3 bases at J, leaving 7 bases unmatched. CDR1 and CDR2 from the germline V gene are SNHLY and FYNNEI. This CDR3 is 14 amino acids long.

V is TRBV18 and J is TRBJ1-1; 8 nucleotides agree with TRBD1. Unmatched junction bases numbered 4, after V lost 4 bases and J lost 0 bases. CDR3 length equals 15 residues. The V gene's germline CDR1 is KGHSH and CDR2 LQKENI. CDR3 region: CASSRPGGMNTEAFF. The CDR3 DNA reads TGTGCCAGCTCACGCCCAGGGGGCATGAACACTGAAGCTTTCTTT.

The CDR3 is CASQDPTGGNLYEQYF. CDR3 DNA sequence: TGCGCCAGCCAAGACCCCACAGGGGGCAATTTATACGAGCAGTACTTC. The V gene is TRBV4-3, the J gene TRBJ2-4, with 9 bases fitting TRBD1. Near its end, the DNA agrees better with TRBJ2-7, so the J call may be wrong. Germline values: CDR1 LGHNA, CDR2 YSLEER. This CDR3 region has 16 residues.

This clonotype was detected a few times. Given a much more abundant clone one base away, this may be a read error. V gene TRBV4-1 combines with J gene TRBJ2-7, with a tentative D call TRBD2 (5 bases). Trimming took off 4 bases at V and 3 bases at J, with 16 bases between the two ends. The CDR3 sequence is 15 residues long. Germline V gene data show CDR1 as MGHRA and CDR2 as YSYEKL. In nucleotides, the CDR3 is TGCGCCAGCAGCCCTCGGGCTTTCCGGGACTACGAGCAGTACTTC. This gives the protein CASSPRAFRDYEQYF.

Ten or more counts support this clonotype. The chain recombines TRBV24-1 with TRBJ2-3, with D possibly being TRBD1 or TRBD2 (6 bases each). The CDR3 consists of 13 residues. V was shortened by 5 bases and J by 7 bases, with 12 bases between the two germline ends. The germline gives CDR1 KGHDR, CDR2 SFDVKD. The CDR3 is CATSATGAHTQYF. In DNA form, the CDR3 reads TGTGCCACCAGTGCTACGGGGGCGCATACGCAGTATTTT.

The chain employs TRBV5-4 and TRBJ2-7; 12 positions agree with TRBD1. CDR3 length equals 15 residues. Germline assignment: CDR1 SGHNT and CDR2 YYREEE (reference sequence). V lost 5 bases, J lost 6 bases, and 9 bases stayed unmatched. In nucleotides, the CDR3 is TGTGCCAGCAGTCTTTCCGGGACAGGGGGCCTCGAGCAGTACTTC. It specifies CASSLSGTGGLEQYF.

The V gene is TRBV25-1, the J gene TRBJ1-1; TRBD1 agrees at 7 bases. The CDR3 length is 14 residues. The V and J ends lost 6 bases and 1 base, in that order; junction bases with no gene match: 5. Germline CDR1 reads MGHDK; CDR2 reads SYGVNS. The CDR3 DNA reads TGTGCCAGCAGGGCCGGGACAGAGAACACTGAAGCTTTCTTT. Amino acids: CASRAGTENTEAFF.

This clonotype was observed a handful of times. The gene calls are TRBV7-9 and TRBJ2-7; D unclear. Trimming pared 2 bases from V and 2 bases from J, leaving 7 bases between. The germline gives CDR1 SEHNR, CDR2 FQNEAQ (reference sequence). CDR3 length: 13 residues. The CDR3 reads CASSLMPPYEQYF. The CDR3 coding sequence is TGTGCCAGCAGCTTAATGCCCCCCTACGAGCAGTACTTC.

The CDR3 bases are TGCGCCAGCAGCCAAGGGACAGGTGTCTATGGCTACACCTTC. Protein product: CASSQGTGVYGYTF. The chain combines TRBV4-3 with TRBJ1-2; TRBD1 matches 7 bases. Germline-derived CDR1 and CDR2 are LGHNA and YSLEER. V was pared by 1 base and J by 4 bases, with 3 bases of the junction left unmatched. The CDR3 is 14 residues long.